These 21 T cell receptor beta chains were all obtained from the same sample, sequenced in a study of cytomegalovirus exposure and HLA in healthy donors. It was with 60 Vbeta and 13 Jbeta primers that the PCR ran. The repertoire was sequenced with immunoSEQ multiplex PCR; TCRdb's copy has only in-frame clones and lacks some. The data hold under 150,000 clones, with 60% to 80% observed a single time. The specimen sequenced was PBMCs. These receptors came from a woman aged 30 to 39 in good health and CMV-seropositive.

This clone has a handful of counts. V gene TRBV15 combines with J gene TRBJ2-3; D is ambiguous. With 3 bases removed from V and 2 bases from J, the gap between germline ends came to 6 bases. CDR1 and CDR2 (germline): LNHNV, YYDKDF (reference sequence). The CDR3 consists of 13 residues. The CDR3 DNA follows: TGTGCCACCAGCAGGGCAGACACAGATACGCAGTATTTT. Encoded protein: CATSRADTDTQYF.

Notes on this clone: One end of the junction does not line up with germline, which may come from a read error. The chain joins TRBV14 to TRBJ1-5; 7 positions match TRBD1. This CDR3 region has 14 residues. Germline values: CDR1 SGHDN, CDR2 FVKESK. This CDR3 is CASSQGQGNQPQHF. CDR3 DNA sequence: TGTGCCAGCAGCCAAGGACAGGGCAACCAGCCCCAGCATTTT.

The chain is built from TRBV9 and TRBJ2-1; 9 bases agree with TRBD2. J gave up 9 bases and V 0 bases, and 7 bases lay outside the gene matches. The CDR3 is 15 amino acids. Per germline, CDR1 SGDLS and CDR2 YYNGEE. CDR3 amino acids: CASSVEAGGSIEQFF. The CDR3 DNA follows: TGTGCCAGCAGCGTAGAGGCGGGGGGGTCCATTGAGCAGTTCTTC.

The CDR3: CAWSEGTSGRETQYF. The CDR3 nucleotides read TGTGCCTGGAGTGAAGGGACTAGCGGTCGGGAGACCCAGTACTTC. The chain combines TRBV30 with TRBJ2-5; 11 nucleotides match TRBD2. This CDR3 is 15 amino acids long. CDR1 and CDR2 from the germline V gene are GTSNPN and SVGIG (reference sequence). V lost 1 base to trimming and J lost 5 bases; unmatched junction nucleotides: 6.

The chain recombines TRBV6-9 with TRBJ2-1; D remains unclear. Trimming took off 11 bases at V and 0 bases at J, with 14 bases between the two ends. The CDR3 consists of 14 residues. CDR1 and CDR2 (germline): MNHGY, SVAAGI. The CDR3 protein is CAQLSDNSYNEQFF. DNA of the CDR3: TGTGCCCAGCTCTCAGACAACTCCTACAATGAGCAGTTCTTC.

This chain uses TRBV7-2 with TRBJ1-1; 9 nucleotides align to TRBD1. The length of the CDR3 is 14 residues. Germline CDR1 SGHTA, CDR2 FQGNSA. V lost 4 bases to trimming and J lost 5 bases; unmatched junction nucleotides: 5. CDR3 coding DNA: TGTGCCAGCAGCTCCGGACAGGGGAGGACTGAAGCTTTCTTT. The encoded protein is CASSSGQGRTEAFF. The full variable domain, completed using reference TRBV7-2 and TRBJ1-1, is GAGVSQSPSNKVTEKGKDVELRCDPISGHTALYWYRQSLGQGLEFLIYFQGNSAPDKSGLPSDRFSAERTGGSVSTLTIQRTQQEDSAVYLCASSSGQGRTEAFFGQGTRLTVV.

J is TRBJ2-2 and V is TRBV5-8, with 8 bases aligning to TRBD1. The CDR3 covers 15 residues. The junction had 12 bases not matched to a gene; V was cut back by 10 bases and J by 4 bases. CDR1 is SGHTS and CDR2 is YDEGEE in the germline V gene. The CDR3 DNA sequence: TGTGCCGGGCAAAGAGGACAGGGACGCACCGGGGAGCTGTTTTTT. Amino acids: CAGQRGQGRTGELFF.

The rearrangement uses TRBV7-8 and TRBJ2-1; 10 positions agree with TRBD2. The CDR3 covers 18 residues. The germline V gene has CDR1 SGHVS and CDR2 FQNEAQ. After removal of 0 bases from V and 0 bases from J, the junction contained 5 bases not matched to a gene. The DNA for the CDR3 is TGTGCCAGCAGCTTAGCCATCGCTAGCGGGAGCTCCTACAATGAGCAGTTCTTC. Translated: CASSLAIASGSSYNEQFF.

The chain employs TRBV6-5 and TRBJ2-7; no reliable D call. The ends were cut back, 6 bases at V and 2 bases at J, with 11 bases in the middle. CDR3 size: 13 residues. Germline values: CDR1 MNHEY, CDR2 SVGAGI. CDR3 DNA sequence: TGTGCCAGCAGGCGGATACCAACCTACGAGCAGTACTTC. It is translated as CASRRIPTYEQYF.

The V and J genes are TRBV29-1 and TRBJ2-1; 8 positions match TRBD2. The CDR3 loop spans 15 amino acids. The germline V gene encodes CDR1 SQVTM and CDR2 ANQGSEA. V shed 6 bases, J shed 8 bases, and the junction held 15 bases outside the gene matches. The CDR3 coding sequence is TGCAGCGTCGCCTACCCGGGACTAGTTCGCCATGAGCAGTTCTTC. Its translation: CSVAYPGLVRHEQFF.

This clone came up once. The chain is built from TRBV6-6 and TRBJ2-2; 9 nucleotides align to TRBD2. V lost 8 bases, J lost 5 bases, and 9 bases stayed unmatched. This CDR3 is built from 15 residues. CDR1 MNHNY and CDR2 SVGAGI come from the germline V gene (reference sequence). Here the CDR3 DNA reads TGTGCCAGCGTAGTAGGGACTAGCCCTACCGGGGAGCTGTTTTTT. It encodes CASVVGTSPTGELFF.

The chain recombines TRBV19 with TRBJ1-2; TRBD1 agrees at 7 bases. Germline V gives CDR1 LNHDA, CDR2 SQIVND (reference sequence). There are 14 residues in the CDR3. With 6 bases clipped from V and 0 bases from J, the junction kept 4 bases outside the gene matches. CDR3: CASRRQGTNYGYTF. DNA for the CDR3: TGTGCCAGTAGGAGACAGGGAACTAACTATGGCTACACCTTC.

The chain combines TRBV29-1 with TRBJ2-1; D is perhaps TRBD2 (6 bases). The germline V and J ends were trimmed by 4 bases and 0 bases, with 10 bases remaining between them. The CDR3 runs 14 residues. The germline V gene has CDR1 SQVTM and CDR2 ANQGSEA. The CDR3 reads CSVGGRSSYNEQFF. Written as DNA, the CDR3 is TGCAGCGTTGGTGGGAGGAGCTCCTACAATGAGCAGTTCTTC.

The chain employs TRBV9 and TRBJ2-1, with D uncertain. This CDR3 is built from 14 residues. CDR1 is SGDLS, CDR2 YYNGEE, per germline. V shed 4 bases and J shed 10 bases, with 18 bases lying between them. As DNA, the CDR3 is TGTGCCAGCAGCCCACCCTCACGTCCCGGGGAGCAGTTCTTC. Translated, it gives CASSPPSRPGEQFF.

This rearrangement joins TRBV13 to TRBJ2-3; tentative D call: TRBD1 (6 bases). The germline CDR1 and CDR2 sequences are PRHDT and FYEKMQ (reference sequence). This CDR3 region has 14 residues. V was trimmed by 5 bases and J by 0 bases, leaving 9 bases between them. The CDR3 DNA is TGTGCCAGCAGCCAAGGGGGAAGCACAGATACGCAGTATTTT. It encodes CASSQGGSTDTQYF.

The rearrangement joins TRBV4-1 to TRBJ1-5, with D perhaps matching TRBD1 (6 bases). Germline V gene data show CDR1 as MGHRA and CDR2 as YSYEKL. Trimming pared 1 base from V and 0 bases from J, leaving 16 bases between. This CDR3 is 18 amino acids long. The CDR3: CASSQVQGINYSNQPQHF. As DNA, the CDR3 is TGCGCCAGCAGCCAAGTGCAGGGGATAAACTATAGCAATCAGCCCCAGCATTTT.

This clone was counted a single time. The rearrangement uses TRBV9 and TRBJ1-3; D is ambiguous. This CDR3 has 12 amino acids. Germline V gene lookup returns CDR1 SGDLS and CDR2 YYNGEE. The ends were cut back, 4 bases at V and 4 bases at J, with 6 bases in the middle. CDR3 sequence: CASSPSGNTIYF. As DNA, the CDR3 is TGTGCCAGCAGCCCCTCGGGAAACACCATATATTTT.

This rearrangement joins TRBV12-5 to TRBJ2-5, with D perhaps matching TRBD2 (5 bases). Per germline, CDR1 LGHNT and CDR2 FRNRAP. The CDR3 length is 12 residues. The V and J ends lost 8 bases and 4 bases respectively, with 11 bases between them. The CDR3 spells CASMRELETQYF. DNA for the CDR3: TGTGCTAGTATGAGGGAGCTAGAGACCCAGTACTTC. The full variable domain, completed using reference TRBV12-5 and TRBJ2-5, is DARVTQTPRHKVTEMGQEVTMRCQPILGHNTVFWYRQTMMQGLELLAYFRNRAPLDDSGMPKDRFSAEMPDATLATLKIQPSEPRDSAVYFCASMRELETQYFGPGTRLLVL.

In DNA, the CDR3 is TGTGCCAGCATGTCAGTCTATGGCTACACCTTC. Translated: CASMSVYGYTF. The chain uses TRBV6-1 and TRBJ1-2, with unresolved D. With 7 bases removed from V and 4 bases from J, the gap between germline ends came to 7 bases. The CDR3 consists of 11 residues. Germline values: CDR1 MNHNS, CDR2 SASEGT.

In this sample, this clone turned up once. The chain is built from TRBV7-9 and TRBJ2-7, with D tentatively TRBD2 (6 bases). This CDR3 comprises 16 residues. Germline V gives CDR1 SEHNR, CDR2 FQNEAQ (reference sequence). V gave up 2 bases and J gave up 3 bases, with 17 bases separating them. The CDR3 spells CASSLTGVSGNYEQYF. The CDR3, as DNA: TGTGCCAGCAGCTTAACGGGGGTATCCGGTAACTACGAGCAGTACTTC.

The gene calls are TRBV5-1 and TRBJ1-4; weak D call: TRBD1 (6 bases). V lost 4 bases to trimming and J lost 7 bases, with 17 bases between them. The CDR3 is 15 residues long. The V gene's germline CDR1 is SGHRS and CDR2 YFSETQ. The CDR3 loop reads CASSSEQGDGEKLFF. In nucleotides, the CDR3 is TGCGCCAGCAGCAGTGAACAGGGTGACGGTGAAAAACTGTTTTTT.